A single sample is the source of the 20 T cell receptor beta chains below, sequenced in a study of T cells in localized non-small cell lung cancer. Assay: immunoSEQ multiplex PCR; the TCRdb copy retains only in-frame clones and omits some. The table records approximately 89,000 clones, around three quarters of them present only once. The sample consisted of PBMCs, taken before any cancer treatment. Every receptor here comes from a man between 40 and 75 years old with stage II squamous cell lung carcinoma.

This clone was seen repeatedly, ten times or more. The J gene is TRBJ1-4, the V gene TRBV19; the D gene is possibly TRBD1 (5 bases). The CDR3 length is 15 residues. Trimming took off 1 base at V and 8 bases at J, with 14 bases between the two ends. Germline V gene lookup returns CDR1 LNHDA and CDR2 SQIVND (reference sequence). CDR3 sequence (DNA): TGTGCCAGTAGTATAGGACAGAACGGACAAGAAAAACTGTTTTTT. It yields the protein CASSIGQNGQEKLFF.

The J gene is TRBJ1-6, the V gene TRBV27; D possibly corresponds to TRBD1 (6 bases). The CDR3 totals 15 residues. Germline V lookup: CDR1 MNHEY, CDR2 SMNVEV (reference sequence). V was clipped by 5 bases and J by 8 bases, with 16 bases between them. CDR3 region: CASSLNRVGDSPLHF. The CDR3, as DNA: TGTGCCAGCAGTCTAAACAGGGTGGGCGATTCACCCCTCCACTTT.

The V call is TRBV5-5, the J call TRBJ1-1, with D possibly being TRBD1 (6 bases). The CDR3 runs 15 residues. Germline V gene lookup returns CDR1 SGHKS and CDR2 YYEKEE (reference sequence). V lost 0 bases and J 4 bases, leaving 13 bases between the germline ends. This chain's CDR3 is CASSLEHRVATEAFF. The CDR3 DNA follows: TGTGCCAGCAGCTTGGAGCACAGGGTGGCCACTGAAGCTTTCTTT.

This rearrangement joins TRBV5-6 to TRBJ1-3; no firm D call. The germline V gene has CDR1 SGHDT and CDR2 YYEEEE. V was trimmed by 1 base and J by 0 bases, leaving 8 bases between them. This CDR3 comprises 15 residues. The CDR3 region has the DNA TGTGCCAGCAGCTTGTACATGAACTCTGGAAACACCATATATTTT. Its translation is CASSLYMNSGNTIYF.

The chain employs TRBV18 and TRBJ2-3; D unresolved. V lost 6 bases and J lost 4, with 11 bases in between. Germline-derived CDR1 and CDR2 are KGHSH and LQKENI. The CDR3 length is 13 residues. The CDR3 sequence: CASSLRNPDTQYF. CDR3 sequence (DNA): TGTGCCAGCTCCCTAAGGAATCCAGATACGCAGTATTTT.

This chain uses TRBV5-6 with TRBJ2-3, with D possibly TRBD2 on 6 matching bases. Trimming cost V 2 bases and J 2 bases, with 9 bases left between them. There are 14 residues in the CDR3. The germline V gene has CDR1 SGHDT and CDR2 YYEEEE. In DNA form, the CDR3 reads TGTGCCAGCAGCTTAGGAGGGGCCACAGATACGCAGTATTTT. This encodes CASSLGGATDTQYF.

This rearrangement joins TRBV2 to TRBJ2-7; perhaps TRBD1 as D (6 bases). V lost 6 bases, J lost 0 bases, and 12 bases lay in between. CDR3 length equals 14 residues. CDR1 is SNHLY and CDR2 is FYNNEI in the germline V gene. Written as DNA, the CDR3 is TGTGCCAGCAGCACAGGGAGAAACTCCTACGAGCAGTACTTC. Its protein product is CASSTGRNSYEQYF.

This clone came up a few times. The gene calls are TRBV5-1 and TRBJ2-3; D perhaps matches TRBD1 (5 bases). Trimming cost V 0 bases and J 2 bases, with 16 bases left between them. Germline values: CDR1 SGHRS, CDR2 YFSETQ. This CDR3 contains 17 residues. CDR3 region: CASSLAWQGLNTDTQYF. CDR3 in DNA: TGCGCCAGCAGCTTGGCTTGGCAGGGTCTAAACACAGATACGCAGTATTTT. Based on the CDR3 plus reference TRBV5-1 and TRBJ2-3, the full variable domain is KAGVTQTPRYLIKTRGQQVTLSCSPISGHRSVSWYQQTPGQGLQFLFEYFSETQRNKGNFPGRFSGRQFSNSRSEMNVSTLELGDSALYLCASSLAWQGLNTDTQYFGPGTRLTVL.

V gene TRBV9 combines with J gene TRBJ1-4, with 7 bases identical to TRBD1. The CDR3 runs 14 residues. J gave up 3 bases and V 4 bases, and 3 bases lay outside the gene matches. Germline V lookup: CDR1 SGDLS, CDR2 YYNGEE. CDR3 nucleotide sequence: TGTGCCAGCAGCACGGGACAGCCTAATGAAAAACTGTTTTTT. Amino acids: CASSTGQPNEKLFF.

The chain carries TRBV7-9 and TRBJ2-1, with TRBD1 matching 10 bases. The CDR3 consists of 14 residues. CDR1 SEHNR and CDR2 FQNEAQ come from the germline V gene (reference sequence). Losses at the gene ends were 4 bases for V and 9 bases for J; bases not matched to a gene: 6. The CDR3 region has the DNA TGTGCCAGCAGCTCGGGACAGGGGAGAGGTGAGCAGTTCTTC. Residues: CASSSGQGRGEQFF.

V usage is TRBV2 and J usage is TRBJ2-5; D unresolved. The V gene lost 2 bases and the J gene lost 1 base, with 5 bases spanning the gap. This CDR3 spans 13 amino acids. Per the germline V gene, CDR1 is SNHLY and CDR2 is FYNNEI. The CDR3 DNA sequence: TGTGCCAGCAGTGAATCAGTCCAAGAGACCCAGTACTTC. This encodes CASSESVQETQYF. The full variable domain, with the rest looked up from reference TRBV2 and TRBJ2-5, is EPEVTQTPSHQVTQMGQEVILRCVPISNHLYFYWYRQILGQKVEFLVSFYNNEISEKSEIFDDQFSVERPDGSNFTLKIRSTKLEDSAMYFCASSESVQETQYFGPGTRLLVL.

CDR3 residues: CASSQDYGGRVHNEQFF. The CDR3 coding sequence is TGTGCCAGCAGCCAAGATTACGGCGGGAGGGTACACAATGAGCAGTTCTTC. The V and J genes are TRBV14 and TRBJ2-1; the match to TRBD2 covers 9 bases. The CDR3 is 17 amino acids. The V and J ends lost 0 bases and 5 bases, in that order; junction bases with no gene match: 8. CDR1 SGHDN and CDR2 FVKESK come from the germline V gene.

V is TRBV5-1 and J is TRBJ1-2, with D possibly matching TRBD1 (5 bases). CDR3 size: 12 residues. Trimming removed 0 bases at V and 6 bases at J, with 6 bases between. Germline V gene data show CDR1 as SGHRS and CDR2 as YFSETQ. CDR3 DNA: TGCGCCAGCAGCTTGGTAGGGGATGGCTACACCTTC. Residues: CASSLVGDGYTF.

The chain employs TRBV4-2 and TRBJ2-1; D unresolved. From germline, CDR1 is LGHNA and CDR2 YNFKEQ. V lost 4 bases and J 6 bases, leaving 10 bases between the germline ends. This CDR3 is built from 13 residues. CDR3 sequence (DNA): TGTGCCAGCAGCCCCATAGGGCCCAATGAGCAGTTCTTC. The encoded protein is CASSPIGPNEQFF.

This chain's CDR3 is CASKAGLEQYF. Written as DNA, the CDR3 is TGTGCCAGTAAGGCGGGTCTCGAGCAGTACTTC. The V call is TRBV19, the J call TRBJ2-7; D perhaps matches TRBD2 (5 bases). The V gene's germline CDR1 is LNHDA and CDR2 SQIVND (reference sequence). Trimming shortened V by 7 bases and J by 6 bases, and 10 bases separated the two germline ends. This CDR3 is built from 11 residues.

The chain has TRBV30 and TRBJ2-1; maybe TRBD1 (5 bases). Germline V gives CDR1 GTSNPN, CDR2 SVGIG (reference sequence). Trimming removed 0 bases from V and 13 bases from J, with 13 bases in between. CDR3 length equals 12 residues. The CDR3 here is CAWSVQGIDQFF. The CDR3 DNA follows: TGTGCCTGGAGTGTTCAGGGAATCGACCAGTTCTTC. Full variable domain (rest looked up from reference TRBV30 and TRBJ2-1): SQTIHQWPATLVQPVGSPLSLECTVEGTSNPNLYWYRQAAGRGLQLLFYSVGIGQISSEVPQNLSASRPQDRQFILSSKKLLLSDSGFYLCAWSVQGIDQFFGPGTRLTVL.

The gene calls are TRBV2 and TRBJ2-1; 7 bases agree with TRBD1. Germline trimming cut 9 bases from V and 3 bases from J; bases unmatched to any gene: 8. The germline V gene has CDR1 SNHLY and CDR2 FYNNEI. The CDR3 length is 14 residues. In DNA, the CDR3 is TGTGCCAGTACGACCGGGACAGTCTACAATGAGCAGTTCTTC. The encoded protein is CASTTGTVYNEQFF.

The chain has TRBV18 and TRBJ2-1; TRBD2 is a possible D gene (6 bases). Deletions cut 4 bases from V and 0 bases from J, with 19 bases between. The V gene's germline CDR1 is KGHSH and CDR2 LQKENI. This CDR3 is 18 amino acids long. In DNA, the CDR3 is TGTGCCAGCTCACGCACAAGGGCAGGAGGGAGCTCCTACAATGAGCAGTTCTTC. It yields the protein CASSRTRAGGSSYNEQFF.

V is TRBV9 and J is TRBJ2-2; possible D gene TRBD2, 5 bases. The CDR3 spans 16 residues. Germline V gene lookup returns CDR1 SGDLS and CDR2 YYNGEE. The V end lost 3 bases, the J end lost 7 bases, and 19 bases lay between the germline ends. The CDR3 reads CASSESRTENGGELFF. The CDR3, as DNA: TGTGCCAGCAGCGAGAGCCGGACTGAGAACGGCGGGGAGCTGTTTTTT.

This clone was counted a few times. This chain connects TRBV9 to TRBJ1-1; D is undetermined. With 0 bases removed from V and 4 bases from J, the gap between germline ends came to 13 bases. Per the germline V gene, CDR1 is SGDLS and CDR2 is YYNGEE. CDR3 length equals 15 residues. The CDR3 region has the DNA TGTGCCAGCAGCGTAGGGGAAACTTGGGGCACTGAAGCTTTCTTT. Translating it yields CASSVGETWGTEAFF.